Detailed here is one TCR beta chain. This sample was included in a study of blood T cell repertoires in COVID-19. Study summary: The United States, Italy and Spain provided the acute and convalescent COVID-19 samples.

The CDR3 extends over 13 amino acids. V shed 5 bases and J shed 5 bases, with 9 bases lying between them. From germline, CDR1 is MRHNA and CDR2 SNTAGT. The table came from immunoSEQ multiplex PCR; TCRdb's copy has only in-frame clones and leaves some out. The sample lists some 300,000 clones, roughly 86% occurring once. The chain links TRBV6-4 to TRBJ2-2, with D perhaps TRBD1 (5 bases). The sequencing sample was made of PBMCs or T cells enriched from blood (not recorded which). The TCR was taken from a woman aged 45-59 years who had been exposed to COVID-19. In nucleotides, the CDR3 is TGTGCCAGCAGTCCCAGGGATACCGGGGAGCTGTTTTTT. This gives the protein CASSPRDTGELFF.